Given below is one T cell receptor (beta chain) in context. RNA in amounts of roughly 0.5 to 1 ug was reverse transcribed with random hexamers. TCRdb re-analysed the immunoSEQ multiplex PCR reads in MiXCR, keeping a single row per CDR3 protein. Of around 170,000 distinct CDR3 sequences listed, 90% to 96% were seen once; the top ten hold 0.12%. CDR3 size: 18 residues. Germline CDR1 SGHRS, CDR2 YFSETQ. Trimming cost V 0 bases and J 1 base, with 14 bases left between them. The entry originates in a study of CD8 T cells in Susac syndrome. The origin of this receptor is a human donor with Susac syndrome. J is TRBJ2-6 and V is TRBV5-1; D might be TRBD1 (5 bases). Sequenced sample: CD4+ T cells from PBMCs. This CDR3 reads CASSLEGGRVSGANVLTF. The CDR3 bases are TGCGCCAGCAGCTTGGAAGGTGGCAGGGTTTCTGGGGCCAACGTCCTGACTTTC.